These 25 T cell receptor beta chains share one sample of origin, sequenced in a study of shared clonotypes between healthy human individuals. Produced via immunoSEQ multiplex PCR; TCRdb's table is partial and in-frame only. The repertoire holds a few million clones, approximately 92% seen once, with about 0.13% in the top ten. The sample was naive CD4+ T cells sorted from blood. The sample's subset: CD45RA+ positively selected. The origin of the receptors is a man between 18 and 35 years old in good health.

The genes are TRBV28 and TRBJ2-7, with D possibly matching TRBD2 (6 bases). The V gene's germline CDR1 is MDHEN and CDR2 SYDVKM. The CDR3 totals 14 residues. The V and J ends lost 5 bases and 0 bases respectively, with 11 bases between them. CDR3 nucleotides: TGTGCCAGCAGTGTACCGACTAGCTCCTACGAGCAGTACTTC. This codes for CASSVPTSSYEQYF.

The rearrangement joins TRBV30 to TRBJ2-7; D might be TRBD1 (6 bases). Germline CDR1 and CDR2: GTSNPN and SVGIG (reference sequence). V dropped 2 bases and J dropped 1 base, with 21 bases sitting between them. The CDR3 is made up of 17 amino acids. CDR3 nucleotide sequence: TGTGCCTGGAGTAGGGGGTCCCGGAACCCTCGATCCTACGAGCAGTACTTC. Amino acid sequence: CAWSRGSRNPRSYEQYF.

This clone was observed once. V usage is TRBV6-1 and J usage is TRBJ1-3, with a possible D match to TRBD1 (5 bases). The CDR3 is made up of 17 amino acids. V was clipped by 3 bases and J by 2 bases, with 17 bases between them. Germline V lookup: CDR1 MNHNS, CDR2 SASEGT. This CDR3 is CASSDGTPGGTGNTIYF. The CDR3 DNA follows: TGTGCCAGCAGTGATGGGACCCCTGGTGGTACTGGAAACACCATATATTTT.

The genes are TRBV6-6 and TRBJ1-4; possibly TRBD1 for D (6 bases). The CDR3 has 14 amino acids. The ends were cut back, 7 bases at V and 4 bases at J, with 13 bases in the middle. Germline CDR1 MNHNY, CDR2 SVGAGI (reference sequence). The CDR3: CASTLQGINEKLFF. CDR3 DNA: TGTGCCAGCACCCTACAGGGAATTAATGAAAAACTGTTTTTT.

The chain couples TRBV10-3 to TRBJ1-5, with D unresolved. Germline CDR1 ENHRY, CDR2 SYGVKD. The V gene lost 3 bases and the J gene lost 4 bases, with 10 bases spanning the gap. The length of the CDR3 is 14 residues. The CDR3 loop reads CAISDVLGNQPQHF. Written as DNA, the CDR3 is TGTGCCATCAGTGACGTATTAGGGAATCAGCCCCAGCATTTT.

V usage is TRBV10-1 and J usage is TRBJ2-3; D might be TRBD2 (6 bases). V dropped 4 bases and J dropped 6 bases, with 17 bases sitting between them. The CDR3 extends over 15 amino acids. Germline values: CDR1 WNHNN, CDR2 SYGVQD (reference sequence). CDR3 loop: CASSGPGVSKDTQYF. The CDR3 DNA follows: TGCGCCAGCAGTGGTCCGGGAGTTAGCAAGGATACGCAGTATTTT.

The chain uses TRBV5-1 and TRBJ1-2; 7 nucleotides agree with TRBD1. J lost 3 bases, V lost 4 bases, and 6 bases had no gene match. This CDR3 is built from 14 residues. In germline, CDR1 is SGHRS, CDR2 YFSETQ. The CDR3 nucleotides read TGCGCCAGCAGCGAGACAGGGATTTACTATGGCTACACCTTC. Amino acid sequence: CASSETGIYYGYTF. The complete variable domain, with remaining parts taken from reference TRBV5-1 and TRBJ1-2, reads KAGVTQTPRYLIKTRGQQVTLSCSPISGHRSVSWYQQTPGQGLQFLFEYFSETQRNKGNFPGRFSGRQFSNSRSEMNVSTLELGDSALYLCASSETGIYYGYTFGSGTRLTVV.

The J gene is TRBJ1-2, the V gene TRBV10-3; D gene ambiguous. This CDR3 is built from 13 residues. V lost 2 bases, J lost 4 bases, and 8 bases lay in between. CDR1 and CDR2 from the germline V gene are ENHRY and SYGVKD. DNA of the CDR3: TGTGCCATCAGTGAGGCGACTATCTATGGCTACACCTTC. It is translated as CAISEATIYGYTF.

This clone was seen a few times. The chain couples TRBV6-5 to TRBJ1-2; D perhaps matches TRBD1 (5 bases). Germline V gene sequence: CDR1 MNHEY, CDR2 SVGAGI. The CDR3 totals 12 residues. The CDR3 coding sequence is TGTGGGGCCGGGGGTAACGACTATGGCTACACCTTC. Amino acids: CGAGGNDYGYTF.

The chain carries TRBV7-9 and TRBJ2-3; the match to TRBD1 covers 7 bases. The CDR3 totals 15 residues. The V gene end was trimmed by 7 bases and the J gene end by 3 bases; junction bases not matched to a gene: 10. Looked up from germline, CDR1 is SEHNR and CDR2 is FQNEAQ (reference sequence). CDR3 sequence (DNA): TGTGCCAGCACTCTAGGGGGCCAGGGGACAGATACGCAGTATTTT. This gives the protein CASTLGGQGTDTQYF. Filled out from reference TRBV7-9 and TRBJ2-3, the complete variable domain reads DTGVSQNPRHKITKRGQNVTFRCDPISEHNRLYWYRQTLGQGPEFLTYFQNEAQLEKSRLLSDRFSAERPKGSFSTLEIQRTEQGDSAMYLCASTLGGQGTDTQYFGPGTRLTVL.

The chain employs TRBV28 and TRBJ2-1; 13 bases line up with TRBD2. This CDR3 comprises 15 residues. Germline V gene sequence: CDR1 MDHEN, CDR2 SYDVKM. Trimming at V came to 5 bases and at J to 7 bases, leaving 5 bases not matched to a gene. In DNA form, the CDR3 reads TGTGCCAGCAGTACCGGGACTAGCGGGGTTAATGAGCAGTTCTTC. Its translation: CASSTGTSGVNEQFF.

The V and J genes are TRBV29-1 and TRBJ2-3; D is unclear. Germline V CDR1 and CDR2: SQVTM, ANQGSEA. CDR3 length: 14 residues. The V end was cut by 3 bases, the J end by 6 bases, with 16 bases between. CDR3 region: CSVESLRKRDTQYF. The CDR3 DNA follows: TGCAGCGTTGAGAGCCTTCGGAAGCGCGATACGCAGTATTTT.

V is TRBV7-2 and J is TRBJ1-2; D not resolved. The V gene's germline CDR1 is SGHTA and CDR2 FQGNSA. The CDR3 is 14 residues long. With 5 bases removed from V and 0 bases from J, the gap between germline ends came to 10 bases. In nucleotides, the CDR3 is TGTGCCAGCAGCGGACGAACAGCTAACTATGGCTACACCTTC. This sequence encodes CASSGRTANYGYTF.

The V call is TRBV18, the J call TRBJ2-5, with 12 bases lining up with TRBD2. CDR3 length: 17 amino acids. V was clipped by 3 bases and J by 3 bases; unmatched bases: 8. Per germline, CDR1 KGHSH and CDR2 LQKENI. Written as DNA, the CDR3 is TGTGCCAGCTCACCTTCAGGAAGGACTAGCGGGGAAGAGACCCAGTACTTC. This encodes CASSPSGRTSGEETQYF.

Remarks on this clone: A read error may produce the germline difference seen at one junction end. This chain links TRBV7-7 with TRBJ2-1, with TRBD2 as a possible D gene (5 bases). Germline loops: CDR1 SSHAT, CDR2 FNYEAQ (reference sequence). This CDR3 spans 15 amino acids. The CDR3 here is CASSLGLAEANEQFF. The CDR3 DNA sequence: TGTGCTAGCAGCTTAGGGCTAGCAGAGGCCAATGAGCAGTTCTTC.

This chain joins TRBV5-8 and TRBJ2-1, with 12 bases lining up with TRBD2. V was pared by 3 bases and J by 0 bases, with 7 bases of the junction left unmatched. The CDR3 is 18 residues long. The germline V gene encodes CDR1 SGHTS and CDR2 YDEGEE. The chain's CDR3 is CASSSTSGRTSSYNEQFF. Here the CDR3 DNA reads TGTGCCAGCAGCTCAACTAGCGGGAGGACGAGCTCCTACAATGAGCAGTTCTTC.

V is TRBV27 and J is TRBJ1-6; D is undetermined. The germline V and J ends were trimmed by 6 bases and 4 bases, with 16 bases remaining between them. Germline CDR1 reads MNHEY; CDR2 reads SMNVEV (reference sequence). There are 16 residues in the CDR3. This CDR3 is CASRSSGDVYNSPLHF. CDR3 nucleotide sequence: TGTGCCAGCAGATCGTCAGGAGATGTGTATAATTCACCCCTCCACTTT.

As to this clone: The sample contains more than one DNA sequence encoding this CDR3. The chain links TRBV6-1 to TRBJ2-7; D not certain. The V end was cut by 2 bases, the J end by 2 bases, with 4 bases between. The CDR3 is 12 residues long. Germline CDR1 reads MNHNS; CDR2 reads SASEGT. CDR3 protein: CASSERTYEQYF. The CDR3 DNA reads as TGTGCCAGCAGTGAAAGAACCTACGAGCAGTACTTC.

The chain has TRBV2 and TRBJ2-3; no reliable D call. The CDR3 runs to 12 residues. Germline values: CDR1 SNHLY, CDR2 FYNNEI. V was cut by 6 bases and J by 5 bases, with 9 bases left in between. The CDR3 DNA sequence: TGTGCCAGCAGGGCTCAACAAGATACGCAGTATTTT. Encoded protein: CASRAQQDTQYF.

The rearrangement links TRBV6-5 to TRBJ1-5, with D maybe TRBD1 (5 bases). The CDR3 has 13 residues. Germline CDR1 is MNHEY and CDR2 is SVGAGI. V was shortened by 10 bases and J by 5 bases, with 15 bases between the two germline ends. CDR3 DNA: TGTGCCATCAGAGACGGGGGGGATCAGCCCCAGCATTTT. Its protein product is CAIRDGGDQPQHF.

The chain employs TRBV30 and TRBJ1-2; D call uncertain. The CDR3 loop spans 15 amino acids. Germline CDR1 reads GTSNPN; CDR2 reads SVGIG (reference sequence). The germline V and J ends were trimmed by 3 bases and 4 bases, with 18 bases remaining between them. This CDR3 reads CAWSLGRHNPYGYTF. Written as DNA, the CDR3 is TGTGCCTGGAGCCTAGGGAGACACAACCCCTATGGCTACACCTTC.

DNA of the CDR3: TGTGCCTGGAGTTTGCCGCGGACAGGGGGGATGGAGACCCAGTACTTC. Amino acids: CAWSLPRTGGMETQYF. The genes are TRBV30 and TRBJ2-5; 10 positions match TRBD1. Germline-derived CDR1 and CDR2 are GTSNPN and SVGIG (reference sequence). The CDR3 loop spans 16 amino acids. Trimming removed 2 bases from V and 5 bases from J; junction bases left unmatched: 11.

The chain carries TRBV27 and TRBJ1-1, with D maybe TRBD1 (5 bases). There are 14 residues in the CDR3. The V gene's germline CDR1 is MNHEY and CDR2 SMNVEV (reference sequence). V dropped 6 bases and J dropped 0 bases, with 11 bases sitting between them. CDR3 DNA sequence: TGTGCCAGCAGCGTTCGGGGCCTGAACACTGAAGCTTTCTTT. Translated, it gives CASSVRGLNTEAFF.

The chain carries TRBV14 and TRBJ2-7; tentative D call: TRBD2 (6 bases). This CDR3 spans 15 amino acids. CDR1 SGHDN and CDR2 FVKESK come from the germline V gene. V was shortened by 4 bases and J by 3 bases, with 16 bases between the two germline ends. The chain's CDR3 is CASSLLGGEDYEQYF. Here the CDR3 DNA reads TGTGCCAGCAGCCTCCTTGGAGGGGAAGACTACGAGCAGTACTTC.

This sequence joins TRBV11-2 and TRBJ2-5; 7 bases align to TRBD2. V shed 5 bases, J shed 1 base, and the junction held 4 bases outside the gene matches. From germline, CDR1 is SGHAT and CDR2 FQNNGV. The CDR3 is made up of 14 amino acids. DNA for the CDR3: TGTGCCAGCAGCCCGTCTAGCGGCCAAGAGACCCAGTACTTC. It translates to CASSPSSGQETQYF.